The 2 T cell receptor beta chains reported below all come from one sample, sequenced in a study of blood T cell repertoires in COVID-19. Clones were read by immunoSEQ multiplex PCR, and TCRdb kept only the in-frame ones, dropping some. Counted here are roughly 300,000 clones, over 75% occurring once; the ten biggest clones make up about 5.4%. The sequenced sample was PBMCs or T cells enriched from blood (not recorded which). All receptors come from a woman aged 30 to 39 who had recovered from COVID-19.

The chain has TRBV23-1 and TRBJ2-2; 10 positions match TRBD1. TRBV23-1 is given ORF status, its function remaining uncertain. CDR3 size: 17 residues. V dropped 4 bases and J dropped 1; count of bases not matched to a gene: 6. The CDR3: CASSPRRTGGNTGELFF. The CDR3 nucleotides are TGCGCCAGCAGTCCTCGAAGGACAGGGGGGAACACCGGGGAGCTGTTTTTT.

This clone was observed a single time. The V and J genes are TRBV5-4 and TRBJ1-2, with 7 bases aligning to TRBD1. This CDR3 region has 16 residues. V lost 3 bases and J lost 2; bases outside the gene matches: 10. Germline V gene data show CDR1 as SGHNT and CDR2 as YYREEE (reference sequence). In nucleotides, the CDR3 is TGTGCCAGCAGCTCCGGGGGGGACAGAGCGAACTATGGCTACACCTTC. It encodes CASSSGGDRANYGYTF.